Detailed here is one T cell receptor (beta chain). The antigen is undetermined. This sample is drawn from a study of cytomegalovirus exposure and HLA in healthy donors. Whole-study findings and limits: Previous analysis showed most TCR beta V segments were productive about 87% or about 30% of the time.

The ends lost 8 bases at V and 7 bases at J; junction bases unmatched: 12. The germline CDR1 and CDR2 sequences are MDHEN and SYDVKM. The CDR3 is made up of 15 amino acids. PCR used 60 Vbeta primers and 13 Jbeta primers. Assay: immunoSEQ multiplex PCR; the TCRdb copy retains only in-frame clones and omits some. The sample records about 68,000 clones, about 81% being singletons. The sequence derives from a human donor in good health. The chain joins TRBV28 to TRBJ2-2, with 8 bases that match TRBD2. The source material was PBMCs. The CDR3 reads CASVLLRGEGGELFF. In DNA form, the CDR3 reads TGTGCCAGCGTGCTTTTGCGGGGGGAAGGCGGGGAGCTGTTTTTT.